This T cell receptor beta chain was obtained from a study of shared clonotypes between healthy human individuals. The study drew its donors from healthy HIV-negative adults without recent acute infections or vaccinations. Every donor, a Caucasian adult, lived in Nashville, Tennessee. The V end was cut by 3 bases, the J end by 0 bases, with 6 bases between. From germline, CDR1 is SGHRS and CDR2 YFSETQ. CDR3 length: 14 amino acids. Points on this clone: This sample also contains other DNA sequences that code for the same CDR3.

Method: immunoSEQ multiplex PCR; TCRdb's copy keeps in-frame clones and lacks some. The sample consists of 2.5 million or so clones, over 85% of them appearing once. The TCR originated in a man between 18 and 35 years old in good health. This chain links TRBV5-1 with TRBJ2-2, with D unclear. Sequencing input: naive CD4+ T cells sorted from blood. Subset defined: CD45RA+ positively selected. Written as DNA, the CDR3 is TGCGCCAGCAGCTCCCGCACGAACACCGGGGAGCTGTTTTTT. The encoded protein is CASSSRTNTGELFF. Using reference TRBV5-1 and TRBJ2-2 for the parts outside the CDR3, the full variable domain is KAGVTQTPRYLIKTRGQQVTLSCSPISGHRSVSWYQQTPGQGLQFLFEYFSETQRNKGNFPGRFSGRQFSNSRSEMNVSTLELGDSALYLCASSSRTNTGELFFGEGSRLTVL.